The rows below give T cell receptor beta chains drawn from one sample of a study of naive and memory T cell subsets. TCRdb itself ran the UMI-ligation and nested PCR reads through MiXCR, one entry per CDR3 protein. The sample holds 95,000 to 150,000 distinct CDR3 sequences, roughly 32% seen once. Sequenced sample: central memory CD4+ T cells from blood. The receptors were sampled from a human donor in good health. Each CDR3 is given with its conserved first and last residue. Each record gives: D gene, J gene, V gene, CDR3 protein. A D gene is named only where the DNA matches it firmly.

D gene: .; J gene: TRBJ1-1; V gene: TRBV29-1; CDR3 protein: CSYRLGGLNTEAFF
D gene: .; J gene: TRBJ2-1; V gene: TRBV5-1; CDR3 protein: CASSWGNRYNEQFF
D gene: TRBD2; J gene: TRBJ2-1; V gene: TRBV7-6; CDR3 protein: CASSYSGSLNEQFF
D gene: .; J gene: TRBJ2-5; V gene: TRBV3-1; CDR3 protein: CASSRGRSETQYF
D gene: .; J gene: TRBJ2-7; V gene: TRBV5-1; CDR3 protein: CASSLGTTTYEQYF
D gene: TRBD1; J gene: TRBJ2-3; V gene: TRBV7-3; CDR3 protein: CASSSGQVQDTQYF
D gene: .; J gene: TRBJ2-5; V gene: TRBV7-6; CDR3 protein: CASSLAATRETQYF
D gene: TRBD2; J gene: TRBJ2-5; V gene: TRBV3-1; CDR3 protein: CATTSGTEETQYF
D gene: .; J gene: TRBJ1-1; V gene: TRBV7-2; CDR3 protein: CASSLFRGNTEAFF
D gene: .; J gene: TRBJ2-7; V gene: TRBV12-3/TRBV12-4; CDR3 protein: CASSLRESTVNEQYF
D gene: TRBD2; J gene: TRBJ2-1; V gene: TRBV6-2/TRBV6-3; CDR3 protein: CASSWGGTANEQFF
D gene: .; J gene: TRBJ1-1; V gene: TRBV24-1; CDR3 protein: CATLVGDTEAFF
D gene: .; J gene: TRBJ2-6; V gene: TRBV20-1; CDR3 protein: CSARGQDAGANVLTF
D gene: .; J gene: TRBJ1-1; V gene: TRBV29-1; CDR3 protein: CSVIWGDTEAFF
D gene: TRBD2; J gene: TRBJ2-7; V gene: TRBV27; CDR3 protein: CASKGVAGGDHEQYF
D gene: .; J gene: TRBJ2-7; V gene: TRBV12-3/TRBV12-4; CDR3 protein: CASRQGKPSYEQYF
D gene: .; J gene: TRBJ2-2; V gene: TRBV18; CDR3 protein: CASSPGLTNTGELFF
D gene: TRBD1; J gene: TRBJ2-3; V gene: TRBV20-1; CDR3 protein: CSAPGTGGSDTQYF
D gene: .; J gene: TRBJ2-7; V gene: TRBV6-6; CDR3 protein: CASSRIAYEQYF
D gene: .; J gene: TRBJ2-5; V gene: TRBV5-1; CDR3 protein: CASSLVWGLAETQYF
D gene: .; J gene: TRBJ2-1; V gene: TRBV20-1; CDR3 protein: CSAPVSGLNEQFF
D gene: .; J gene: TRBJ2-4; V gene: TRBV7-2; CDR3 protein: CASSLRGLGNIQYF
D gene: .; J gene: TRBJ1-1; V gene: TRBV20-1; CDR3 protein: CSARRELMNTEAFF
D gene: TRBD2; J gene: TRBJ2-2; V gene: TRBV28; CDR3 protein: CASSPSLGGRGTGELFF
D gene: .; J gene: TRBJ1-1; V gene: TRBV5-1; CDR3 protein: CASSLVPGLRSMNTEAFF
D gene: .; J gene: TRBJ2-3; V gene: TRBV3-1; CDR3 protein: CASSQDGTTSRGTQYF
D gene: .; J gene: TRBJ2-7; V gene: TRBV7-3; CDR3 protein: CASSLLLVFYEQYF
D gene: .; J gene: TRBJ2-1; V gene: TRBV6-1; CDR3 protein: CASSILTGLSGGEQFF